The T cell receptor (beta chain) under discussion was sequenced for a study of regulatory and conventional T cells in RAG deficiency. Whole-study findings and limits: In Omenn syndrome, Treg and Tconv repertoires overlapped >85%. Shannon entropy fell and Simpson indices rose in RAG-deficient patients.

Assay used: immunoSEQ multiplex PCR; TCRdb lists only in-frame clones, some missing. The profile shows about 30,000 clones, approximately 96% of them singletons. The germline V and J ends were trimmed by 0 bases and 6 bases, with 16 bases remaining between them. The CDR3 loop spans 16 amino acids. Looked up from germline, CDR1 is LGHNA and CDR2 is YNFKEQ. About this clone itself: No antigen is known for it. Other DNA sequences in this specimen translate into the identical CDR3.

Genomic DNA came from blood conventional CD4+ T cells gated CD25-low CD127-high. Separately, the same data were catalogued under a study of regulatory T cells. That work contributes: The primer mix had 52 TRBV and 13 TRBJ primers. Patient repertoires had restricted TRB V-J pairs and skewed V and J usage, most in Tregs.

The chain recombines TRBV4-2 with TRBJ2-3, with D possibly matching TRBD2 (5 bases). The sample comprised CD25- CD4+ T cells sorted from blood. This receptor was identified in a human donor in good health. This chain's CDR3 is CASSQESSVTTDTQYF. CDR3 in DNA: TGTGCCAGCAGCCAAGAAAGTAGCGTGACAACTGATACGCAGTATTTT.